A single sample gave rise to the 22 T cell receptor beta chains below, sequenced in a study of shared clonotypes between healthy human individuals. The table came from immunoSEQ multiplex PCR; TCRdb's copy has only in-frame clones and leaves some out. The sample carries about 1 million clones, more than 65% recorded once. The sequencing sample was made of memory CD4+ T cells sorted from blood. As to subset: CD45RA-negative fraction. The receptor set was obtained from a man between 18 and 35 years old in good health.

A note on this clone: This sample includes further DNA sequences coding for the same CDR3. The V call is TRBV10-3, the J call TRBJ2-7; D gene ambiguous. V was cut by 6 bases and J by 0 bases, with 6 bases left in between. There are 12 residues in the CDR3. Germline loops: CDR1 ENHRY, CDR2 SYGVKD. CDR3 region: CAIRDRSYEQYF. DNA of the CDR3: TGTGCCATCAGGGACCGCTCCTACGAGCAGTACTTC.

The chain joins TRBV5-8 to TRBJ2-3; maybe TRBD1 (5 bases). Germline V gene data show CDR1 as SGHTS and CDR2 as YDEGEE. V was pared by 4 bases and J by 4 bases, with 10 bases between. The length of the CDR3 is 13 residues. CDR3 sequence: CASSVRQSDTQYF. CDR3 nucleotide sequence: TGTGCCAGCAGCGTTCGACAGTCAGATACGCAGTATTTT. Together with reference TRBV5-8 and TRBJ2-3, the CDR3 gives the full variable domain: EAGVTQSPTHLIKTRGQQATLRCSPISGHTSVYWYQQALGLGLQFLLWYDEGEERNRGNFPPRFSGRQFPNYSSELNVNALELEDSALYLCASSVRQSDTQYFGPGTRLTVL.

The chain's CDR3 is CASSEFPGANYGYTF. CDR3 bases: TGTGCCAGCAGTGAATTTCCAGGAGCTAACTATGGCTACACCTTC. The rearrangement uses TRBV25-1 and TRBJ1-2; no clear D. The germline V gene has CDR1 MGHDK and CDR2 SYGVNS. This CDR3 is built from 15 residues. V was clipped by 1 base and J by 0 bases, with 9 bases between them.

As for this clone: The same CDR3 can be traced to other DNA sequences in this sample. The V call is TRBV30, the J call TRBJ2-5, with a tentative D call TRBD1 (5 bases). V lost 0 bases and J lost 2, with 7 bases in between. The CDR3 spans 13 residues. CDR1 GTSNPN and CDR2 SVGIG come from the germline V gene (reference sequence). CDR3 sequence (DNA): TGTGCCTGGAGTGTACGACAGCAAGAGACCCAGTACTTC. This codes for CAWSVRQQETQYF.

This clone was seen a handful of times. This chain joins TRBV15 and TRBJ2-4; 8 bases match TRBD2. From germline, CDR1 is LNHNV and CDR2 YYDKDF (reference sequence). V shed 0 bases and J 0 bases; nucleotides not matched to a gene: 10. The length of the CDR3 is 19 residues. CDR3 sequence reads: CATSRDLGSGALAKNIQYF. The CDR3, as DNA: TGTGCCACCAGCAGAGATCTTGGTAGCGGGGCCCTAGCCAAAAACATTCAGTACTTC.

The rearrangement uses TRBV11-2 and TRBJ2-7; 8 nucleotides match TRBD2. There are 16 residues in the CDR3. V was clipped by 5 bases and J by 0 bases; unmatched bases: 9. Germline-derived CDR1 and CDR2 are SGHAT and FQNNGV. CDR3 sequence reads: CASSPYSGELSYEQYF. DNA for the CDR3: TGTGCCAGCAGCCCTTATAGCGGGGAGCTCTCCTACGAGCAGTACTTC.

The chain couples TRBV7-8 to TRBJ2-2; 7 positions agree with TRBD1. This CDR3 comprises 16 residues. The V segment lost 5 bases and the J segment 6 bases; nucleotides outside the gene matches: 12. Germline CDR1 and CDR2: SGHVS and FQNEAQ. This CDR3 is CASSPRQGGFPGELFF. The CDR3 DNA reads as TGTGCCAGCAGCCCTCGACAGGGTGGTTTCCCCGGGGAGCTGTTTTTT.

The chain recombines TRBV6-6 with TRBJ1-4; D perhaps matches TRBD1 (5 bases). Trimming removed 5 bases from V and 6 bases from J, with 10 bases in between. This CDR3 spans 13 amino acids. CDR1 is MNHNY, CDR2 SVGAGI, per germline (reference sequence). CDR3 sequence (DNA): TGTGCCAGCAGTAAGTCGGGGCATGAAAAACTGTTTTTT. This codes for CASSKSGHEKLFF.

The J gene is TRBJ1-2, the V gene TRBV28; tentatively, D is TRBD1 (6 bases). The V end lost 9 bases, the J end lost 4 bases, and 12 bases lay between the germline ends. The germline CDR1 and CDR2 sequences are MDHEN and SYDVKM. There are 12 residues in the CDR3. Written as DNA, the CDR3 is TGTGCCAGTCAACAGGGACGCTATGGCTACACCTTC. The encoded protein is CASQQGRYGYTF.

This clone came up a few times. V gene TRBV9 combines with J gene TRBJ1-1; TRBD1 matches at 7 bases. The germline V gene encodes CDR1 SGDLS and CDR2 YYNGEE. Unmatched junction bases numbered 9, after V lost 3 bases and J lost 4 bases. The CDR3 has 15 amino acids. In nucleotides, the CDR3 is TGTGCCAGCAGCGAAACAGGGGCCCGTGGCACTGAAGCTTTCTTT. It translates to CASSETGARGTEAFF.

This rearrangement joins TRBV19 to TRBJ2-7; 7 nucleotides align to TRBD2. CDR1 is LNHDA, CDR2 SQIVND, per germline (reference sequence). The CDR3 covers 13 residues. Trimming at V came to 11 bases and at J to 1 base, leaving 8 bases not matched to a gene. CDR3 DNA sequence: TGTGCCGCTTCCCCGCGGGGGTCCTACGAGCAGTACTTC. Translating it yields CAASPRGSYEQYF.

V is TRBV19 and J is TRBJ1-2, with 8 bases that match TRBD1. CDR3 length: 13 amino acids. V lost 7 bases to trimming and J lost 8 bases; unmatched junction nucleotides: 9. Looked up from germline, CDR1 is LNHDA and CDR2 is SQIVND (reference sequence). Here the CDR3 DNA reads TGTGCCAGTATTCCCGGACAGGGTCGCGGCTACACCTTC. This translates into CASIPGQGRGYTF.

In regard to this clone: A much larger clone lies a single base off, so this may be a read error. The genes are TRBV9 and TRBJ1-3; no firm D call. The CDR3 loop spans 14 amino acids. Trimming pared 0 bases from V and 0 bases from J, leaving 4 bases between. Germline CDR1 SGDLS, CDR2 YYNGEE. This chain's CDR3 is CASSVANSGNTIYF. CDR3 sequence (DNA): TGTGCCAGCAGCGTAGCCAACTCTGGAAACACCATATATTTT.

The J gene is TRBJ2-5, the V gene TRBV19, with TRBD1 identical over 11 bases. CDR1 is LNHDA, CDR2 SQIVND, per germline (reference sequence). The CDR3 length is 15 residues. J lost 5 bases, V lost 7 bases, and 9 bases had no gene match. CDR3 protein: CASTEGQGARETQYF. In nucleotides, the CDR3 is TGTGCCAGTACCGAAGGACAGGGGGCAAGGGAGACCCAGTACTTC.

The rearrangement links TRBV30 to TRBJ1-1, with D tentatively TRBD1 (5 bases). The V gene's germline CDR1 is GTSNPN and CDR2 SVGIG (reference sequence). V was shortened by 1 base and J by 5 bases, with 14 bases between the two germline ends. CDR3 length: 14 residues. The CDR3 DNA reads as TGTGCCTGGAGTGCCCGACCGGGGGGGACTGAAGCTTTCTTT. It specifies CAWSARPGGTEAFF.

In this sample, this clone turned up a few times. J is TRBJ2-4 and V is TRBV30; D may match TRBD1 or TRBD2 (5 bases each). V lost 3 bases and J 2 bases, leaving 17 bases between the germline ends. This CDR3 comprises 16 residues. Germline loops: CDR1 GTSNPN, CDR2 SVGIG (reference sequence). CDR3 residues: CAWRGDGYLTKNIQYF. The CDR3 DNA sequence: TGTGCCTGGAGGGGGGACGGTTATCTAACCAAAAACATTCAGTACTTC. The variable domain in full, completed from reference TRBV30 and TRBJ2-4, reads SQTIHQWPATLVQPVGSPLSLECTVEGTSNPNLYWYRQAAGRGLQLLFYSVGIGQISSEVPQNLSASRPQDRQFILSSKKLLLSDSGFYLCAWRGDGYLTKNIQYFGAGTRLSVL.

This clone was found once. The chain couples TRBV6-5 to TRBJ1-6, with D unresolved. The CDR3 extends over 16 amino acids. Trimming stripped 2 bases from V and 0 bases from J, with 8 bases between. The germline V gene encodes CDR1 MNHEY and CDR2 SVGAGI. The CDR3 protein is CASSYEANSYNSPLHF. The CDR3 DNA sequence: TGTGCCAGCAGTTACGAGGCAAACTCCTATAATTCACCCCTCCACTTT.

This clone has just a few counts. The chain carries TRBV19 and TRBJ2-7; D unresolved. V dropped 5 bases and J dropped 3 bases, with 17 bases sitting between them. The CDR3 covers 15 residues. Germline V gene sequence: CDR1 LNHDA, CDR2 SQIVND (reference sequence). The CDR3 region is CASSPTGGAYYEQYF. CDR3 nucleotides: TGTGCCAGTAGTCCCACCGGCGGCGCTTACTACGAGCAGTACTTC.

Of note for this clone: The same CDR3 also results from other DNA sequences found in this sample. This sequence joins TRBV18 and TRBJ1-1, with D unclear. V lost 3 bases and J 1 base, leaving 6 bases between the germline ends. The CDR3 has 13 residues. CDR1 is KGHSH and CDR2 is LQKENI in the germline V gene. CDR3 amino acids: CASSPEGNTEAFF. The CDR3 DNA reads TGTGCCAGCTCACCGGAGGGGAACACTGAAGCTTTCTTT.

The chain uses TRBV19 and TRBJ1-5; 9 bases align to TRBD1. With V trimmed by 6 bases and J by 11 bases, 8 bases remained unmatched. In germline, CDR1 is LNHDA, CDR2 SQIVND (reference sequence). The CDR3 is 13 amino acids. CDR3 loop: CASSGTGTTAQHF. As DNA, the CDR3 is TGTGCCAGTAGCGGGACAGGGACCACGGCCCAGCATTTT.

The gene calls are TRBV5-1 and TRBJ2-2, with TRBD2 matching 15 bases. The CDR3 spans 17 residues. From germline, CDR1 is SGHRS and CDR2 YFSETQ. With V trimmed by 4 bases and J by 6 bases, 7 bases remained unmatched. CDR3 DNA sequence: TGCGCCAGCAGCCCCAGGACTAGCGGGGGGGCGGCCGGGGAGCTGTTTTTT. Its translation is CASSPRTSGGAAGELFF.

The chain has TRBV10-2 and TRBJ1-1; D possibly corresponds to TRBD1 (5 bases). The CDR3 is 15 residues long. Trimming left V 0 bases short and J 4 bases short, with 12 bases between. CDR1 WSHSY and CDR2 SAAADI come from the germline V gene. This CDR3 reads CASSESRGFGTEAFF. CDR3 DNA: TGCGCCAGCAGTGAGTCGAGGGGTTTCGGCACTGAAGCTTTCTTT.